The 22 T cell receptor beta chains below come from one sample, sequenced in a study of Ad26.COV2.S vaccination and SARS-CoV-2 variants (dated by TCRdb to the early 2020s). Receptor libraries were prepared by the immunoSEQ multiplex PCR assay. Not all clones reach the TCRdb copy of this immuneACCESS table, which keeps in-frame sequences only. Checked studies attribute under half of the gap to unresolved V genes and leave the rest unexplained. In all, the sample holds about 380,000 clones, and 80% to 90% of those were seen once. 7.4% of the sample lies in the top ten. Read against the paper, the sample's treatment or condition label means: around 19 received Ad26.COV2.S at low or high dose, single or two shots; several received placebo; per-sample allocation not given. Repertoires of vaccine and placebo recipients were sequenced from samples taken on day 63 after the first injection. The sequenced sample was peripheral blood, obtained in a trial of Ad26.COV2.S vaccine versus placebo. The receptors stem from a person between 18 and 60 years old who received the Ad26.COV2.S COVID-19 vaccine or a placebo.

This chain uses TRBV19 with TRBJ2-3, with D perhaps TRBD2 (5 bases). V lost 6 bases and J lost 0, with 16 bases in between. The CDR3 loop spans 16 amino acids. From germline, CDR1 is LNHDA and CDR2 SQIVND (reference sequence). The chain's CDR3 is CASSPPPGKSTDTQYF. CDR3 nucleotides: TGTGCCAGTAGCCCCCCCCCGGGGAAAAGCACAGATACGCAGTATTTT.

This chain joins TRBV19 and TRBJ2-6, with 12 bases that match TRBD1. The CDR3 consists of 18 residues. Germline loops: CDR1 LNHDA, CDR2 SQIVND (reference sequence). V gave up 5 bases and J gave up 1 base; unmatched junction bases: 6. CDR3 amino acids: CASSPRDRGLSGANVLTF. The CDR3 bases are TGTGCCAGTAGTCCTCGGGACAGGGGGCTTTCTGGGGCCAACGTCCTGACTTTC.

J is TRBJ2-1 and V is TRBV6-5; the D is unclear. This CDR3 contains 14 residues. V lost 7 bases, J lost 6 bases, and 16 bases lay in between. The germline V gene encodes CDR1 MNHEY and CDR2 SVGAGI. In nucleotides, the CDR3 is TGTGCCAGCACTCCCCACGAGCCTAGCAATGAGCAGTTCTTC. This translates into CASTPHEPSNEQFF.

The CDR3 spells CASMPSWGNQPQHF. For the CDR3, the DNA is TGTGCCAGCATGCCAAGTTGGGGCAATCAGCCCCAGCATTTT. The chain combines TRBV6-5 with TRBJ1-5; no clear D. Germline V gene data show CDR1 as MNHEY and CDR2 as SVGAGI. This CDR3 is 14 amino acids long. V lost 7 bases and J 2 bases, leaving 12 bases between the germline ends.

The chain uses TRBV29-1 and TRBJ2-7, with 7 bases matching TRBD2. J lost 2 bases, V lost 4 bases, and 8 bases had no gene match. The CDR3 runs to 14 residues. CDR1 is SQVTM, CDR2 ANQGSEA, per germline. The CDR3 sequence: CSVGTPGGAYEQYF. The CDR3 region has the DNA TGCAGCGTTGGGACGCCGGGGGGTGCCTACGAGCAGTACTTC.

The gene calls are TRBV9 and TRBJ1-2; TRBD1 matches at 10 bases. Germline CDR1 is SGDLS and CDR2 is YYNGEE. V lost 3 bases and J lost 3; bases outside the gene matches: 8. The CDR3 is 16 residues long. The CDR3 sequence is CASSARGQGFDYGYTF. The CDR3 DNA follows: TGTGCCAGCAGCGCCCGGGGACAGGGGTTCGACTATGGCTACACCTTC.

This clone was counted only a few times. Other DNA sequences in this specimen translate into the identical CDR3. The rearrangement uses TRBV5-1 and TRBJ1-1, with D possibly matching TRBD1 (5 bases). In germline, CDR1 is SGHRS, CDR2 YFSETQ. Trimming pared 0 bases from V and 0 bases from J, leaving 6 bases between. The CDR3 spans 14 residues. CDR3 amino acids: CASSLGQMNTEAFF. CDR3 DNA: TGCGCCAGCAGCTTGGGACAGATGAACACTGAAGCTTTCTTT.

The chain uses TRBV19 and TRBJ1-5; a possible D gene is TRBD1 (5 bases). Germline CDR1 is LNHDA and CDR2 is SQIVND (reference sequence). V was pared by 6 bases and J by 5 bases, with 14 bases between. The CDR3 is 14 amino acids. CDR3 residues: CASRGRGRDQPQHF. The CDR3 region has the DNA TGTGCCAGTAGGGGGCGAGGTAGGGATCAGCCCCAGCATTTT. Together with reference TRBV19 and TRBJ1-5, the CDR3 gives the full variable domain: DGGITQSPKYLFRKEGQNVTLSCEQNLNHDAMYWYRQDPGQGLRLIYYSQIVNDFQKGDIAEGYSVSREKKESFPLTVTSAQKNPTAFYLCASRGRGRDQPQHFGDGTRLSIL.

This clone was picked up a small number of times. The CDR3 protein is CASSYSFTQYF. CDR3 DNA sequence: TGTGCCAGCAGTTACTCGTTTACCCAGTACTTC. The chain combines TRBV6-2 or TRBV6-3 with TRBJ2-5; D is undetermined. The CDR3 totals 11 residues. Germline assignment: CDR1 MNHEY and CDR2 SVGEGT. V lost 0 bases and J lost 8, with 4 bases in between.

The V gene is TRBV2, the J gene TRBJ2-1; D gene unclear. V was shortened by 8 bases and J by 0 bases, with 11 bases between the two germline ends. CDR1 and CDR2 from the germline V gene are SNHLY and FYNNEI. The CDR3 loop spans 14 amino acids. CDR3 amino acids: CASQGPSSYNEQFF. The CDR3 region has the DNA TGTGCCAGCCAAGGACCCTCCTCCTACAATGAGCAGTTCTTC. Based on the CDR3 plus reference TRBV2 and TRBJ2-1, the full variable domain is EPEVTQTPSHQVTQMGQEVILRCVPISNHLYFYWYRQILGQKVEFLVSFYNNEISEKSEIFDDQFSVERPDGSNFTLKIRSTKLEDSAMYFCASQGPSSYNEQFFGPGTRLTVL.

J is TRBJ2-1 and V is TRBV5-6; D is possibly TRBD1 (6 bases). This CDR3 has 16 residues. CDR1 is SGHDT, CDR2 YYEEEE, per germline. Trimming pared 5 bases from V and 0 bases from J, leaving 15 bases between. The CDR3 sequence: CASRSRGSSSYNEQFF. The CDR3 nucleotides read TGTGCCAGCAGATCGAGGGGGAGTAGCTCCTACAATGAGCAGTTCTTC.

The chain carries TRBV2 and TRBJ2-2, with D possibly matching TRBD1 (5 bases). The CDR3 length is 17 residues. V dropped 9 bases and J dropped 0 bases, with 20 bases sitting between them. The germline V gene encodes CDR1 SNHLY and CDR2 FYNNEI. DNA for the CDR3: TGTGCCAGAGAAAGGTGGGCAGGGCAAACGAACACCGGGGAGCTGTTTTTT. Its protein product is CARERWAGQTNTGELFF. The whole variable domain, filled in from reference TRBV2 and TRBJ2-2, reads EPEVTQTPSHQVTQMGQEVILRCVPISNHLYFYWYRQILGQKVEFLVSFYNNEISEKSEIFDDQFSVERPDGSNFTLKIRSTKLEDSAMYFCARERWAGQTNTGELFFGEGSRLTVL.

This chain joins TRBV10-2 and TRBJ2-7, with 10 positions matching TRBD2. This CDR3 spans 13 amino acids. The ends lost 9 bases at V and 6 bases at J; junction bases unmatched: 8. Germline lookup yields CDR1 WSHSY and CDR2 SAAADI. The CDR3 DNA reads TGCGCCAGAGACCTAGCGGGAGTGGGCGAGCAGTACTTC. Protein product: CARDLAGVGEQYF.

The CDR3 DNA follows: TGTGCCAGCAGCCAAGATTATTGGCCCCCCTCTACTGAAGCTTTCTTT. As protein: CASSQDYWPPSTEAFF. J is TRBJ1-1 and V is TRBV3-1 (or the pseudogene TRBV3-2); D ambiguous. The CDR3 consists of 16 residues. Trimming left V 0 bases short and J 5 bases short, with 16 bases between. Germline lookup yields CDR1 LGHDT and CDR2 YNNKEL (reference sequence).

The J gene is TRBJ2-7, the V gene TRBV6-6, with unresolved D. V was pared by 6 bases and J by 1 base, with 4 bases between. The CDR3 extends over 11 amino acids. Germline-derived CDR1 and CDR2 are MNHNY and SVGAGI (reference sequence). In nucleotides, the CDR3 is TGTGCCAGCAGCCCGTCCTACGAGCAGTACTTC. Its translation is CASSPSYEQYF.

The rearrangement joins TRBV30 to TRBJ2-7, with TRBD1 matching over 8 bases. V was pared by 5 bases and J by 3 bases, with 6 bases of the junction left unmatched. Germline CDR1 is GTSNPN and CDR2 is SVGIG (reference sequence). CDR3 length: 13 residues. This CDR3 is CAWGLGQGYEQYF. The CDR3 region has the DNA TGTGCCTGGGGACTCGGACAGGGCTACGAGCAGTACTTC.

V is TRBV23-1 and J is TRBJ2-3, with D maybe TRBD2 (6 bases). TRBV23-1 is identified as an open reading frame with a role that is uncertain. The CDR3 spans 15 residues. V was cut by 3 bases and J by 6 bases, with 16 bases left in between. Written as DNA, the CDR3 is TGCGCCAGCAGTCAGTCTCAGGGAGGCTTGGATACGCAGTATTTT. Translation gives CASSQSQGGLDTQYF.

The rearrangement joins TRBV30 to TRBJ1-3; unclear D gene. The germline V and J ends were trimmed by 0 bases and 10 bases, with 10 bases remaining between them. Looked up from germline, CDR1 is GTSNPN and CDR2 is SVGIG (reference sequence). The CDR3 contains 12 residues. DNA for the CDR3: TGTGCCTGGAGTGTTAGCGCTAGGACCATATATTTT. Translating it yields CAWSVSARTIYF.

This chain uses TRBV4-1 with TRBJ2-5, with D perhaps assigned TRBD1 or TRBD2 (5 bases each). This CDR3 contains 16 residues. With 0 bases removed from V and 4 bases from J, the gap between germline ends came to 15 bases. In germline, CDR1 is MGHRA, CDR2 YSYEKL. This chain's CDR3 is CASSQDRAGGGETQYF. The CDR3 nucleotides read TGCGCCAGCAGCCAAGATCGGGCGGGTGGGGGAGAGACCCAGTACTTC.

The chain recombines TRBV28 with TRBJ1-5, with 8 positions matching TRBD1. V lost 2 bases to trimming and J lost 4 bases; unmatched junction nucleotides: 4. This CDR3 is 15 amino acids long. Germline CDR1 is MDHEN and CDR2 is SYDVKM. CDR3 in amino acids: CASSLQGAGNQPQHF. The DNA of the CDR3 is TGTGCCAGCAGTTTACAGGGGGCAGGAAATCAGCCCCAGCATTTT.

The chain recombines TRBV3-1 (or the pseudogene TRBV3-2) with TRBJ1-2, with D perhaps TRBD1 (6 bases). Trimming removed 3 bases at V and 4 bases at J, with 15 bases between. Per germline, CDR1 LGHDT and CDR2 YNNKEL (reference sequence). The CDR3 length is 15 residues. CDR3 in DNA: TGTGCCAGCAGCCAGAACGACAGGTCTGGCTATGGCTACACCTTC. This encodes CASSQNDRSGYGYTF.

This chain joins TRBV5-1 and TRBJ2-3, with TRBD2 matching 11 bases. Germline CDR1 reads SGHRS; CDR2 reads YFSETQ. The CDR3 runs 16 residues. V shed 4 bases and J 1 base; nucleotides not matched to a gene: 5. CDR3 in amino acids: CASSPGTSGRTDTQYF. The CDR3 coding sequence is TGCGCCAGCAGCCCAGGGACTAGCGGCCGCACAGATACGCAGTATTTT.